This TCR beta chain was retrieved from a study of T-cell reconstitution after alpha-beta-depleted transplantation in children. Trimming cost V 3 bases and J 4 bases, with 22 bases left between them. The germline CDR1 and CDR2 sequences are MDHEN and SYDVKM. The CDR3 is made up of 17 amino acids. This clonotype was counted ten times or more. Construction of the TCRbeta library involved unique molecular identifiers. From the PCR reads, TCRdb called clonotypes with MiXCR, one entry per CDR3 protein. This table has fewer than 550,000 distinct CDR3 sequences, roughly 10% appearing once. The chain carries TRBV28 and TRBJ2-7; a possible D gene is TRBD2 (6 bases). This receptor was identified in a female patient aged 2 to 10 who had a stem cell transplant for aplastic anemia, so the T cells may come from the graft donor. This specimen consisted of PBMCs, mostly from graft donor cells, obtained 180 days after TCRalphabeta/CD19-depleted stem cell transplant. The CDR3 sequence: CASSFLRGALLEYEQYF. For the CDR3, the DNA is TGTGCCAGCAGTTTCCTCCGCGGGGCCCTCTTGGAGTACGAGCAGTACTTC.